This T cell receptor beta chain was identified in a study of cytomegalovirus exposure and HLA in healthy donors. In the PCR, 60 Vbeta and 13 Jbeta primers were used. Produced via immunoSEQ multiplex PCR; TCRdb's table is partial and in-frame only. The sample lists about 130,000 clones; 60% to 75% were seen once. This receptor was taken from a woman aged 50 to 65 in good health and CMV-seropositive. Sample: PBMCs.

The CDR3 coding sequence is TGTGCCAGCAGTGAAGCGCTTTCCACCGGGCCCCAGCATTTT. The encoded protein is CASSEALSTGPQHF. The V call is TRBV2, the J call TRBJ1-5; unclear D gene. CDR1 SNHLY and CDR2 FYNNEI come from the germline V gene. This CDR3 has 14 amino acids. V lost 0 bases, J lost 9 bases, and 12 bases lay in between.